This paragraph reports one T cell receptor beta chain. The data stem from a study of patients and donors after allogeneic stem cell transplantation. Each CDR3 protein is one row after TCRdb ran MiXCR on the RT-PCR reads. Of 95,000 to 120,000 distinct CDR3 sequences listed, over 30% are singletons. The germline gives CDR1 MGHRA, CDR2 YSYEKL. CDR3 length: 14 amino acids. Trimming cost V 1 base and J 0 bases, with 7 bases left between them. This rearrangement joins TRBV4-1 to TRBJ2-7, with unresolved D. Sequencing was carried out using blood, either unsorted or a sorted T cell fraction (not recorded which). This sequence was found in a human donor who was either an allogeneic HSCT recipient or a stem cell or donor lymphocyte infusion donor (not recorded which). It is not recorded whose cells these are; they may come from a transplant donor. Here the CDR3 DNA reads TGCGCCAGCAGCCAAGTGGGTAGCTCCTACGAGCAGTACTTC. Translating it yields CASSQVGSSYEQYF.